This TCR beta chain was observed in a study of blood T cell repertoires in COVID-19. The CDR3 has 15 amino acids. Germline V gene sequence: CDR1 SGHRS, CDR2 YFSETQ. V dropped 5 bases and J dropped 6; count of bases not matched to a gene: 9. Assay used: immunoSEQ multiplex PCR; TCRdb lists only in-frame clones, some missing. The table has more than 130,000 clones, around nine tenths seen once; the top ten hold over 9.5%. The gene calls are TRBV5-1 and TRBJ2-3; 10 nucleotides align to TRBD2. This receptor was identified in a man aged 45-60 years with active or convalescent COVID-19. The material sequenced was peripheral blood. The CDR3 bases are TGCGCCAGCAGAAAGGCTAGCGGGAGTCGGGATACGCAGTATTTT. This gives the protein CASRKASGSRDTQYF.